The 32 T cell receptor beta chains given below trace back to one sample, sequenced in a study of regulatory T cells in long-lasting Graves disease. Arm-PCR of CDR3 regions with iRepertoire HTBI primers generated TCR beta libraries. TCRdb analysed the multiplex PCR reads with MiXCR anew, one entry per CDR3 protein. Among almost 450,000 distinct CDR3 sequences listed, around 15% were seen once. Documented time point: newly diagnosed GD, antithyroid drugs for less than 3 months. Extracted PBMC RNA gave rise to the TCR library. The same specimen was also included in a second study, on T cells in Graves' hyperthyroidism and ophthalmopathy.

This specimen was peripheral blood mononuclear cells (PBMCs), taken at new diagnosis, from a patient treated with antithyroid drugs. The receptors originated from a woman aged 25 to 45 with Graves disease.

With regard to this clonotype: The junction departs from the called germline gene at one end, perhaps through a read error. The gene calls are TRBV16 and TRBJ1-2, with 9 bases identical to TRBD1. The length of the CDR3 is 14 residues. Germline CDR1 KGHSY, CDR2 FQNENV. The CDR3 sequence: CPSSLGQGNYGYTF. CDR3 sequence (DNA): TGTCCCAGCAGCCTGGGACAGGGCAACTATGGCTACACCTTC.

This clonotype showed up many times. The chain combines TRBV20-1 with TRBJ2-3; D perhaps matches TRBD2 (6 bases). Germline V gene sequence: CDR1 DFQATT, CDR2 SNEGSKA (reference sequence). This CDR3 contains 11 residues. Between the trimmed V and J ends, which lost 2 bases and 11 bases, there was a span of 11 bases. CDR3 in amino acids: CSARIAVGQYF. The CDR3 DNA reads as TGCAGTGCTAGAATAGCGGTTGGGCAGTATTTT.

This clonotype has more than one count but fewer than ten. The genes are TRBV20-1 and TRBJ1-6; D might be TRBD1 (5 bases). Germline V lookup: CDR1 DFQATT, CDR2 SNEGSKA (reference sequence). V dropped 0 bases and J dropped 14 bases, with 14 bases sitting between them. The CDR3 totals 13 residues. The CDR3 loop is CSARDPGGTTLHF. The CDR3, as DNA: TGCAGTGCTAGAGATCCTGGGGGTACAACCCTCCACTTT.

This clonotype has ten or more counts. The rearrangement links TRBV6-2 or TRBV6-3 to TRBJ2-5, with a tentative D call TRBD2 (6 bases). The CDR3 sequence is 17 residues long. The germline V gene has CDR1 MNHEY and CDR2 SVGEGT. Deletions cut 5 bases from V and 1 base from J, with 20 bases between. CDR3 DNA: TGTGCCAGCAGTCCCGGAGAGGGCAGGAGGGTCCAAGAGACCCAGTACTTC. It codes for CASSPGEGRRVQETQYF.

This clonotype was found many times. The chain couples TRBV7-3 to TRBJ1-1; TRBD1 matches 7 bases. CDR1 SGHTA and CDR2 FQGTGA come from the germline V gene. V was pared by 7 bases and J by 6 bases, with 11 bases of the junction left unmatched. This CDR3 has 14 residues. The CDR3 sequence: CASKEEGAFAEAFF. The DNA of the CDR3 is TGTGCCAGCAAAGAGGAGGGGGCGTTCGCTGAAGCTTTCTTT.

This clonotype was observed a handful of times. The chain carries TRBV24-1 and TRBJ1-2, with 7 positions matching TRBD1. This CDR3 is 15 amino acids long. Germline values: CDR1 KGHDR, CDR2 SFDVKD. V lost 4 bases and J lost 3; bases outside the gene matches: 7. CDR3 nucleotide sequence: TGTGCCACCAGTGACCCATCACAGGGGTACTATGGCTACACCTTC. Amino acid sequence: CATSDPSQGYYGYTF.

The sample holds a few counts of this clonotype. The rearrangement links TRBV4-1 to TRBJ2-2, with TRBD1 identical over 7 bases. V was clipped by 5 bases and J by 7 bases; unmatched bases: 10. Germline CDR1 MGHRA, CDR2 YSYEKL. This CDR3 comprises 15 residues. CDR3 sequence: CASSEDRTSGGELFF. In DNA, the CDR3 is TGCGCCAGCAGCGAGGACAGGACGAGTGGCGGGGAGCTGTTTTTT.

This clonotype occurred a few times. The gene calls are TRBV5-1 and TRBJ1-2, with 7 bases matching TRBD1. This CDR3 has 13 amino acids. CDR1 is SGHRS, CDR2 YFSETQ, per germline. Trimming at V came to 5 bases and at J to 4 bases, leaving 5 bases not matched to a gene. The CDR3 bases are TGCGCCAGCAGACCGGGACAGCTCTATGGCTACACCTTC. It translates to CASRPGQLYGYTF.

This clonotype was picked up many times. The chain combines TRBV2 with TRBJ1-5, with TRBD1 matching 10 bases. CDR3 size: 13 residues. From germline, CDR1 is SNHLY and CDR2 FYNNEI. J lost 7 bases, V lost 4 bases, and 1 base had no gene match. CDR3 in DNA: TGTGCCAGCAGTGGGGACAGGGGACAGCCCCAGCATTTT. Protein product: CASSGDRGQPQHF.

Remarks on this clonotype: This clone may be a read error of a much larger clone one base away. The rearrangement joins TRBV5-1 to TRBJ2-4; TRBD2 is a possible D gene (5 bases). Trimming cost V 7 bases and J 13 bases, with 21 bases left between them. Germline CDR1 SGHRS, CDR2 YFSETQ. This CDR3 has 13 residues. Here the CDR3 DNA reads TGCGCCAGCGGCGGGTCACCTTACAATGAGCAGTACTTC. Its protein product is CASGGSPYNEQYF.

Many counts were recorded for this clonotype. The genes are TRBV18 and TRBJ2-1; the D call may be TRBD1 or TRBD2 (5 bases each). Germline V CDR1 and CDR2: KGHSH, LQKENI. The V end was cut by 7 bases, the J end by 6 bases, with 16 bases between. The CDR3 length is 14 residues. CDR3 in amino acids: CASLGTQPLNEQFF. For the CDR3, the DNA is TGTGCCAGCTTGGGGACGCAACCCCTCAATGAGCAGTTCTTC.

This clonotype was observed a few times. A read error is likely, as this CDR3 ends without the conserved phenylalanine or tryptophan. The chain has TRBV2 and TRBJ1-1; possibly TRBD1 for D (6 bases). The germline V gene has CDR1 SNHLY and CDR2 FYNNEI. CDR3 size: 14 residues. V shed 5 bases and J shed 1 base, with 11 bases lying between them. CDR3 region: CASSYTRGNTEAFL. As DNA, the CDR3 is TGTGCCAGCAGTTATACCAGGGGGAACACTGAAGCTTTCCTT.

This clonotype turned up a few times. The chain uses TRBV2 and TRBJ1-1, with TRBD1 as a possible D gene (6 bases). With 0 bases removed from V and 10 bases from J, the gap between germline ends came to 15 bases. CDR1 is SNHLY, CDR2 FYNNEI, per germline. The CDR3 is 14 amino acids. CDR3: CASSEAQGGGTAFF. For the CDR3, the DNA is TGTGCCAGCAGTGAAGCCCAGGGAGGGGGGACAGCTTTCTTT.

This clonotype was counted at least ten times. The genes are TRBV20-1 and TRBJ1-2; D possibly corresponds to TRBD1 (6 bases). Germline assignment: CDR1 DFQATT and CDR2 SNEGSKA (reference sequence). This CDR3 has 13 residues. Trimming took off 1 base at V and 4 bases at J, with 10 bases between the two ends. CDR3 sequence (DNA): TGCAGTGCTAGAGTTAGACAGGCCTATGGCTACACCTTC. It yields the protein CSARVRQAYGYTF.

This clonotype was seen ten or more times. The gene calls are TRBV28 and TRBJ2-1, with TRBD2 matching 9 bases. This CDR3 comprises 17 residues. Germline lookup yields CDR1 MDHEN and CDR2 SYDVKM. The J segment lost 4 bases and the V segment lost 2 bases, leaving 9 bases of the junction unmatched. Here the CDR3 DNA reads TGTGCCAGCAGTTTAGTGGGCGGGAGGGGATCTTACAATGAGCAGTTCTTC. Amino acids: CASSLVGGRGSYNEQFF.

The genes are TRBV15 and TRBJ2-5, with no clear D. The CDR3 loop spans 15 amino acids. The V gene's germline CDR1 is LNHNV and CDR2 YYDKDF (reference sequence). V lost 4 bases, J lost 2 bases, and 14 bases lay in between. CDR3 loop: CATSMGTVQQETQYF. CDR3 nucleotides: TGTGCCACCAGCATGGGAACCGTTCAGCAAGAGACCCAGTACTTC.

Note on this clonotype: A far larger clone is one base from this, pointing to a likely read error. This chain connects TRBV15 to TRBJ2-1, with D uncertain. The CDR3 consists of 12 residues. V dropped 4 bases and J dropped 10 bases, with 11 bases sitting between them. The germline CDR1 and CDR2 sequences are LNHNV and YYDKDF (reference sequence). The CDR3, as DNA: TGTGCCACCAGCAAGGACGAGAACGAGCAGTTCTTC. It yields the protein CATSKDENEQFF.

Many counts were recorded for this clonotype. The V call is TRBV19, the J call TRBJ1-2, with 8 bases matching TRBD1. Germline CDR1 and CDR2: LNHDA and SQIVND (reference sequence). This CDR3 region has 14 residues. The trim removed 9 bases at V and 2 bases at J, leaving 8 bases unmatched. This CDR3 reads CASTGDRSNYGYTF. CDR3 bases: TGTGCCAGCACAGGGGACAGGTCAAACTATGGCTACACCTTC.

DNA for the CDR3: TGTGCCAGCGGTCCTGGGTACGGCTACAATGAGCAGTTCTTC. Its protein is CASGPGYGYNEQFF. V is TRBV9 and J is TRBJ2-1; no definite D call. CDR1 and CDR2 (germline): SGDLS, YYNGEE. The length of the CDR3 is 14 residues. Trimming shortened V by 7 bases and J by 3 bases, and 14 bases separated the two germline ends.

This chain uses TRBV29-1 with TRBJ1-2; TRBD1 is a possible D gene (6 bases). Between the trimmed V and J ends, which lost 1 base and 4 bases, there was a span of 13 bases. This CDR3 has 14 amino acids. CDR1 and CDR2 from the germline V gene are SQVTM and ANQGSEA. The CDR3: CSVEAGVELYGYTF. The CDR3 DNA reads as TGCAGCGTTGAAGCAGGGGTGGAACTCTATGGCTACACCTTC.

This clonotype has only a few counts. The genes are TRBV7-2 and TRBJ2-2; TRBD2 agrees at 12 bases. Unmatched junction bases numbered 9, after V lost 4 bases and J lost 3 bases. From germline, CDR1 is SGHTA and CDR2 FQGNSA. There are 18 residues in the CDR3. The CDR3 DNA reads TGTGCCAGCAGCTCATTCGTACTAGCGGGAGGTGACACCGGGGAGCTGTTTTTT. Its translation: CASSSFVLAGGDTGELFF.

Points on this clonotype: A single base separates this from a much larger clone, so it may be a read error. As the CDR3 is not closed by the conserved phenylalanine or tryptophan, this likely results from a read error. The gene calls are TRBV24-1 and TRBJ2-1, with D unclear. The CDR3 spans 18 residues. With 3 bases removed from V and 0 bases from J, the gap between germline ends came to 17 bases. CDR1 is KGHDR, CDR2 SFDVKD, per germline. The CDR3 loop is CATSDPLRPLDSYNEQFL. CDR3 nucleotides: TGTGCCACCAGTGATCCTCTTCGCCCCCTAGACTCCTACAATGAGCAGTTCCTC.

This clonotype was recorded at least ten times. The gene calls are TRBV28 and TRBJ1-2; D might be TRBD1 (5 bases). Trimming shortened V by 7 bases and J by 2 bases, and 14 bases separated the two germline ends. Looked up from germline, CDR1 is MDHEN and CDR2 is SYDVKM. The CDR3 is made up of 14 amino acids. In DNA form, the CDR3 reads TGTGCCAGCATTCCCGGGGCACAGAACTATGGCTACACCTTC. This gives the protein CASIPGAQNYGYTF.

Ten or more counts support this clonotype. The V and J genes are TRBV20-1 and TRBJ2-1, with D possibly matching TRBD1 (7 bases). CDR3 length: 14 residues. Germline V lookup: CDR1 DFQATT, CDR2 SNEGSKA (reference sequence). CDR3 sequence reads: CRPDQGGSYNEQFF. The CDR3 nucleotides are TGCAGACCAGACCAGGGGGGTTCCTACAATGAGCAGTTCTTC.

This clonotype has more than one count but fewer than ten. V and J are TRBV10-2 and TRBJ1-4; 7 nucleotides agree with TRBD1. Germline CDR1 WSHSY, CDR2 SAAADI. This CDR3 spans 15 amino acids. V shed 4 bases and J 8 bases; nucleotides not matched to a gene: 10. This CDR3 reads CASSAGGDRWEKLFF. CDR3 coding DNA: TGCGCCAGCAGTGCGGGGGGGGACAGATGGGAAAAACTGTTTTTT.

This clonotype was picked up a small number of times. The chain has TRBV18 and TRBJ2-5, with a tentative D call TRBD2 (6 bases). Judging by the DNA end, TRBJ2-1 fits better; the J call may be wrong. Germline-derived CDR1 and CDR2 are KGHSH and LQKENI. The CDR3 sequence is 15 residues long. The CDR3 reads CASSPRPGTPDEQFF. CDR3 nucleotides: TGTGCCAGCTCACCTCGTCCCGGGACTCCGGATGAGCAGTTCTTC.

This clonotype appeared many times. The J gene is TRBJ2-7, the V gene TRBV11-2, with D unresolved. The V gene's germline CDR1 is SGHAT and CDR2 FQNNGV. The V gene lost 4 bases and the J gene lost 0 bases, with 19 bases spanning the gap. This CDR3 has 17 residues. The CDR3 is CASSSNPTFKSSYEQYF. Written as DNA, the CDR3 is TGTGCCAGCAGCTCCAACCCGACATTTAAGAGCTCCTACGAGCAGTACTTC. The whole variable domain, filled in from reference TRBV11-2 and TRBJ2-7, reads EAGVAQSPRYKIIEKRQSVAFWCNPISGHATLYWYQQILGQGPKLLIQFQNNGVVDDSQLPKDRFSAERLKGVDSTLKIQPAKLEDSAVYLCASSSNPTFKSSYEQYFGPGTRLTVT.

This clonotype was found many times. The chain links TRBV4-1 to TRBJ1-1, with D unresolved. The CDR3 is 15 amino acids. Germline CDR1 MGHRA, CDR2 YSYEKL. Trimming pared 0 bases from V and 2 bases from J, leaving 10 bases between. CDR3 coding DNA: TGCGCCAGCAGCCAAGATCGCCGTTCTAACACTGAAGCTTTCTTT. Translated: CASSQDRRSNTEAFF.

This clonotype was recorded a few times. The chain employs TRBV20-1 and TRBJ2-5, with TRBD2 matching over 11 bases. The J segment lost 5 bases and the V segment lost 5 bases, leaving 10 bases of the junction unmatched. CDR1 DFQATT and CDR2 SNEGSKA come from the germline V gene (reference sequence). The CDR3 has 15 residues. The CDR3 region is CSARYTSGSSETQYF. Here the CDR3 DNA reads TGCAGTGCTCGATACACTAGCGGGAGTTCCGAGACCCAGTACTTC.

The chain combines TRBV20-1 with TRBJ1-3; 7 bases match TRBD1. V shed 5 bases and J 1 base; nucleotides not matched to a gene: 5. There are 14 residues in the CDR3. CDR1 and CDR2 from the germline V gene are DFQATT and SNEGSKA (reference sequence). The CDR3 sequence is CSAPDRFSGNTIYF. The CDR3 nucleotides read TGCAGTGCTCCGGACAGGTTTTCTGGAAACACCATATATTTT.

This clonotype was seen at least ten times. V gene TRBV12-3 or TRBV12-4 combines with J gene TRBJ2-1; 8 nucleotides match TRBD2. Trimming removed 5 bases from V and 7 bases from J; junction bases left unmatched: 19. The CDR3 extends over 18 amino acids. The DNA for the CDR3 is TGTGCCAGCAGTCCCCTCGGGGCGGGAGGTGGTTTAGGGAATGAGCAGTTCTTC. Translated: CASSPLGAGGGLGNEQFF.

Many counts were recorded for this clonotype. V usage is TRBV5-1 and J usage is TRBJ1-2; 7 positions agree with TRBD1. Germline V CDR1 and CDR2: SGHRS, YFSETQ. The CDR3 sequence is 11 residues long. V shed 3 bases and J 9 bases; nucleotides not matched to a gene: 2. CDR3 nucleotide sequence: TGCGCCAGCAGCTACAGGGGCAGCTACACCTTC. Translation: CASSYRGSYTF. The full variable domain, in which reference TRBV5-1 and TRBJ1-2 provide the parts outside the CDR3, is KAGVTQTPRYLIKTRGQQVTLSCSPISGHRSVSWYQQTPGQGLQFLFEYFSETQRNKGNFPGRFSGRQFSNSRSEMNVSTLELGDSALYLCASSYRGSYTFGSGTRLTVV.